A single sample gave rise to the 8 T cell receptor beta chains below, sequenced in a study of T-cell memory formation after mild COVID-19. MiXCR, run by TCRdb on the 5' RACE reads, gives a single entry per CDR3 protein. The data show roughly 110,000 distinct CDR3 sequences, with about 15% seen just once and 35% to 40% held by the top ten. Sequenced: PBMCs or a T cell subset sorted from them (not recorded which). The origin of the receptors is a man aged 18 to 29 who had mild COVID-19 (a few samples of this study predate the infection). Cell type and time point are not known.

This clonotype has only a few counts. V usage is TRBV9 and J usage is TRBJ2-5; the match to TRBD1 covers 8 bases. Looked up from germline, CDR1 is SGDLS and CDR2 is YYNGEE. The CDR3 totals 14 residues. The J segment lost 4 bases and the V segment lost 3 bases, leaving 5 bases of the junction unmatched. The CDR3 sequence is CASSGTGSGETQYF. The CDR3 DNA reads TGTGCCAGCAGCGGGACAGGGTCCGGAGAGACCCAGTACTTC.

This chain uses TRBV3-1 with TRBJ2-3; D gene unclear. CDR1 and CDR2 (germline): LGHDT, YNNKEL (reference sequence). The germline V and J ends were trimmed by 1 base and 0 bases, with 17 bases remaining between them. The CDR3 spans 18 residues. CDR3 sequence (DNA): TGTGCCAGCAGCCAAGGGGGTGAATTTACCCTGAGCACAGATACGCAGTATTTT. Encoded protein: CASSQGGEFTLSTDTQYF.

This clonotype was counted between two and nine times. The V gene is TRBV4-2, the J gene TRBJ2-3; TRBD2 matches at 8 bases. With V trimmed by 4 bases and J by 1 base, 10 bases remained unmatched. CDR1 is LGHNA, CDR2 YNFKEQ, per germline. CDR3 length equals 17 residues. The DNA of the CDR3 is TGTGCCAGCAGCCCTCCCCCGGGTAGCGGGGGCACAGATACGCAGTATTTT. It translates to CASSPPPGSGGTDTQYF.

This clonotype was detected ten times or more. CDR3 sequence reads: CASSQAVAGGYEQYF. The DNA of the CDR3 is TGCGCCAGCAGCCAAGCTGTAGCGGGGGGCTACGAGCAGTACTTC. This chain joins TRBV4-1 and TRBJ2-7; TRBD2 aligns across 10 bases. CDR1 is MGHRA, CDR2 YSYEKL, per germline. CDR3 length: 15 amino acids. With V trimmed by 1 base and J by 3 bases, 3 bases remained unmatched.

This clonotype was observed a few times. The rearrangement joins TRBV5-4 to TRBJ2-5; 12 nucleotides align to TRBD2. Losses at the gene ends were 2 bases for V and 5 bases for J; bases not matched to a gene: 16. Germline CDR1 reads SGHNT; CDR2 reads YYREEE (reference sequence). CDR3 size: 19 residues. In DNA form, the CDR3 reads TGTGCCAGCAGCTTAGGAGGACTAGCGGGGTTCGCGGTTGCGGAGACCCAGTACTTC. It codes for CASSLGGLAGFAVAETQYF.

The sample holds a few counts of this clonotype. The gene calls are TRBV12-3 or TRBV12-4 and TRBJ2-7, with D possibly being TRBD1 (5 bases). The CDR3 runs to 14 residues. V gave up 3 bases and J gave up 2 bases, with 11 bases separating them. In DNA, the CDR3 is TGTGCCAGCAGTTTCTGGGGCTCCCCCTACGAGCAGTACTTC. It specifies CASSFWGSPYEQYF.

The chain combines TRBV7-9 with TRBJ2-2, with D tentatively TRBD1 (5 bases). V gave up 0 bases and J gave up 8 bases, with 7 bases separating them. Germline V gives CDR1 SEHNR, CDR2 FQNEAQ (reference sequence). This CDR3 comprises 13 residues. The CDR3 here is CASSLARTGELFF. The CDR3 bases are TGTGCCAGCAGCTTAGCGCGGACAGGGGAGCTGTTTTTT.

The chain couples TRBV6-5 to TRBJ2-5, with TRBD1 identical over 8 bases. The V gene's germline CDR1 is MNHEY and CDR2 SVGAGI. With 5 bases clipped from V and 5 bases from J, the junction kept 7 bases outside the gene matches. CDR3 size: 14 residues. The CDR3 region has the DNA TGTGCCAGCAGTCCCCACAGGGGGTTCGAGACCCAGTACTTC. Translated: CASSPHRGFETQYF.